This T cell receptor (beta chain) appears in the sequencing data of a study of T cells in Graves' hyperthyroidism and ophthalmopathy. Broader study findings: A model built on 13 V-J features separated ophthalmopathy from stable hyperthyroidism. A median approximately 6.8 months before onset, the model predicted ophthalmopathy.

There were TCR beta CDR3 regions amplified from RNA transcripts. Initially, a first-round RT-PCR of the TCR CDR3 employed the HTBI primer set. One entry per CDR3 protein results from TCRdb running MiXCR on the multiplex PCR reads. The sample contains around 700,000 distinct CDR3 sequences, approximately 19% of which appear only once. This clonotype was detected many times. Its antigen is as yet unknown. The length of the CDR3 is 15 residues. J was trimmed by 6 bases and V by 0 bases; bases with no gene match: 8. The germline CDR1 and CDR2 sequences are SGHKS and YYEKEE (reference sequence). This rearrangement joins TRBV5-5 to TRBJ1-2, with 7 bases that match TRBD1. Sequencing input: blood. The source is a woman aged 50 to 60 with Graves' hyperthyroidism that later progressed to Graves' ophthalmopathy. The CDR3 sequence is CASSLAPGGANGYTF. The CDR3, as DNA: TGTGCCAGCAGCTTGGCCCCAGGGGGAGCAAATGGCTACACCTTC.